This TCR beta chain was captured by sequencing in a study of identical twins. Broader study findings: Without tracking the same donors, conclusions rested on cross-sectional statistical analysis. The models systematically underestimated how much out-of-frame TCR alpha was shared in monozygotic twins.

TCRdb called the 5' RACE reads again in MiXCR, with one record for every CDR3 protein. The sample comprises 500,000 to 600,000 distinct CDR3 sequences, about 20% of which are singletons, and 0.91% rests with the top ten. Comments on this clonotype: What it binds is not known.

CDR3 length: 16 amino acids. CDR1 is SGHAT and CDR2 is FQNNGV in the germline V gene. V was pared by 6 bases and J by 5 bases, with 19 bases between. These data were likewise used in another study, on T cells expressing NK-cell markers.

This chain connects TRBV11-2 to TRBJ2-2; possibly TRBD2 for D (7 bases). Sequenced: CD4+ T cells sorted from blood. The TCR sequence derives from a woman aged 18-29 years in good health. This CDR3 is CASSQGLGGLTGELFF. The DNA of the CDR3 is TGTGCCAGCAGTCAAGGACTAGGGGGTCTTACCGGGGAGCTGTTTTTT. Based on the CDR3 plus reference TRBV11-2 and TRBJ2-2, the full variable domain is EAGVAQSPRYKIIEKRQSVAFWCNPISGHATLYWYQQILGQGPKLLIQFQNNGVVDDSQLPKDRFSAERLKGVDSTLKIQPAKLEDSAVYLCASSQGLGGLTGELFFGEGSRLTVL.